This T cell receptor beta chain stems from a study of OX40 agonist ivuxolimab in advanced cancers. Looking at the study overall: Head and neck, renal cell, melanoma or hepatocellular carcinoma were the cancers that dose-escalation patients had. From about 23 to 85 years was the age range, with a mean of 60 years, and over 70% were male. Study-level findings and limits: CD4+ T cells averaged fewer expanded clones than CD8+ T cells.

Per the germline V gene, CDR1 is MNHEY and CDR2 is SVGAGI. The J segment lost 8 bases and the V segment lost 4 bases, leaving 7 bases of the junction unmatched. CDR3 length: 13 amino acids. Here immunoSEQ multiplex PCR was the method, and the copy in TCRdb shows in-frame clones only, minus some. Here the sample spans 45,000 to 65,000 clones, 86% being singletons. Remarks on this clone: The antigen is not known.

This chain links TRBV6-5 with TRBJ1-2; the match to TRBD1 covers 7 bases. This TCR derives from an adult with an advanced solid tumor such as melanoma, head and neck, liver or kidney cancer. The sequenced sample was CD4+ or CD8+ T cells sorted from blood, obtained in a trial of the OX40 agonist ivuxolimab. The CDR3 DNA is TGTGCCAGCAGTTCCAACAGGGGTACGGGCTACACCTTC. Its translation: CASSSNRGTGYTF.